This TCR beta chain stems from a study of regulatory T cells in long-lasting Graves disease. This clonotype was seen many times. Building the TCR beta libraries relied on iRepertoire HTBI primers, and CDR3 regions underwent Arm-PCR. From the multiplex PCR reads, TCRdb called clonotypes with MiXCR, one entry per CDR3 protein. The table includes roughly 420,000 distinct CDR3 sequences, roughly 15% detected once. This sample's time point: newly diagnosed GD, antithyroid drugs for less than 3 months. PBMC RNA was the source of the TCR library. This receptor was identified in a female donor with Graves disease. The sequences come from peripheral blood mononuclear cells (PBMCs), collected at new diagnosis, from a patient treated with antithyroid drugs.

The CDR3 protein is CASNKGGGNEQFF. In DNA, the CDR3 is TGTGCCAGCAATAAGGGAGGGGGCAATGAGCAGTTCTTC. V gene TRBV6-2 or TRBV6-3 combines with J gene TRBJ2-1, with D possibly being TRBD2 (7 bases). Germline loops: CDR1 MNHEY, CDR2 SVGEGT. The V gene lost 7 bases and the J gene lost 6 bases, with 13 bases spanning the gap. The CDR3 is 13 residues long.